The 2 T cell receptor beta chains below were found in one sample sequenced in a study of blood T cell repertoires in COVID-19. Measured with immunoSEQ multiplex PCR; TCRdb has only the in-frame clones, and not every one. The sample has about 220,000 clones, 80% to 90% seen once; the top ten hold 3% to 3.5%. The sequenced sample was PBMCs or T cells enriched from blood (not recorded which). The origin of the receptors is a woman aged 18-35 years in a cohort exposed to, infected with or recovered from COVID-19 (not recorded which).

Here the CDR3 DNA reads TGTGCCACCTCGACAGGGATTGGGACTGAAGCTTTCTTT. As protein: CATSTGIGTEAFF. V usage is TRBV6-5 and J usage is TRBJ1-1; TRBD1 agrees at 7 bases. The CDR3 length is 13 residues. V was pared by 10 bases and J by 5 bases, with 10 bases of the junction left unmatched. Germline CDR1 and CDR2: MNHEY and SVGAGI.

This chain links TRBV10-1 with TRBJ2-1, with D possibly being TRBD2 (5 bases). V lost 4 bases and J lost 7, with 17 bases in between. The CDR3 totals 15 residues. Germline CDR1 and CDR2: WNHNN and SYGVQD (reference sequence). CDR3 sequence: CASSGARGERNEQFF. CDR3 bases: TGCGCCAGCAGTGGGGCTCGGGGAGAAAGGAATGAGCAGTTCTTC.